This T cell receptor (beta chain) stems from a study of human T cells and chemical hapten exposure. Time point reported: healthy volunteer bleed at 2 weeks. Extraction of total RNA was performed on unfractionated whole blood. This clonotype has ten or more counts. The V and J ends lost 0 bases and 8 bases respectively, with 16 bases between them. Germline V gene data show CDR1 as LGHDT and CDR2 as YNNKEL (reference sequence). The CDR3 length is 15 residues. TCRdb called the RACE reads again in MiXCR, with one record for every CDR3 protein. The table lists over 45,000 distinct CDR3 sequences, roughly 4.5% of them singletons.

The chain is built from TRBV3-1 and TRBJ1-2; maybe TRBD1 (5 bases). The sequence derives from a female donor in good health. Some clones in this sample may be carry-over from other donors' samples. Sequenced: whole blood. CDR3 amino acids: CASSQEIMGGRGYTF. The CDR3 DNA sequence: TGTGCCAGCAGCCAAGAAATAATGGGGGGACGGGGCTACACCTTC.